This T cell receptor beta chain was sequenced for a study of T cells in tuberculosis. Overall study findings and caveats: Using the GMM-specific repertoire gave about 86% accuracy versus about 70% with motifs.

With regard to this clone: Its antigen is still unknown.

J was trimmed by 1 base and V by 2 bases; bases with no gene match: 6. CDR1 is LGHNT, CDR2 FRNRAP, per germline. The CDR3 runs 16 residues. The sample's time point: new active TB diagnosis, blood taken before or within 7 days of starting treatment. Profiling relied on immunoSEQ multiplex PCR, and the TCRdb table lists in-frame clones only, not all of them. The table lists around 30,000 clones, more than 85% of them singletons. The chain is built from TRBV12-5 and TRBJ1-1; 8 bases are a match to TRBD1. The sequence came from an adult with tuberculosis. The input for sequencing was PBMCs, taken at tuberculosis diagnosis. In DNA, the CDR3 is TGTGCTAGTGGTTTGCAACCCAGGGGGCGGAACACTGAAGCTTTCTTT. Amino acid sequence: CASGLQPRGRNTEAFF.